The 14 T cell receptor beta chains listed next were all sequenced from one sample in a study of shared clonotypes between healthy human individuals. Produced via immunoSEQ multiplex PCR; TCRdb's table is partial and in-frame only. The data contain approximately 1.9 million clones, about 93% of them singletons. Cells designated naive CD8 were CD45RO-negative and were positively selected for CCR7, with terminally differentiated effector memory CD45RA+ cells excluded. Sequencing used naive CD8+ T cells from PBMCs. The receptors were sampled from a man aged 18 to 29 in good health. Some clones in this sample may be carry-over from other donors' samples.

The rearrangement uses TRBV27 and TRBJ2-2; 10 nucleotides align to TRBD2. The CDR3 consists of 16 residues. With 4 bases clipped from V and 5 bases from J, the junction kept 7 bases outside the gene matches. The germline CDR1 and CDR2 sequences are MNHEY and SMNVEV (reference sequence). CDR3 in DNA: TGTGCCAGCAGTTCCCTCCTAGCGGGAGAAACCGGGGAGCTGTTTTTT. It encodes CASSSLLAGETGELFF.

The chain employs TRBV14 and TRBJ1-3; D ambiguous. V was trimmed by 3 bases and J by 4 bases, leaving 22 bases between them. The CDR3 has 18 amino acids. Looked up from germline, CDR1 is SGHDN and CDR2 is FVKESK. The CDR3 DNA sequence: TGTGCCAGCAGCCAGATAGATGTCGGGCCTCCGTCAGGAAACACCATATATTTT. Residues: CASSQIDVGPPSGNTIYF.

The rearrangement joins TRBV2 to TRBJ2-3, with D possibly called TRBD1 or TRBD2 (5 bases each). Germline V gene data show CDR1 as SNHLY and CDR2 as FYNNEI. CDR3 length: 17 residues. V was pared by 4 bases and J by 2 bases, with 19 bases between. CDR3 residues: CASSASTGTWDTDTQYF. The CDR3 nucleotides read TGTGCCAGCAGTGCATCTACCGGGACCTGGGACACAGATACGCAGTATTTT.

The chain combines TRBV9 with TRBJ2-7, with 8 bases identical to TRBD2. V was pared by 4 bases and J by 2 bases, with 8 bases of the junction left unmatched. Germline V gives CDR1 SGDLS, CDR2 YYNGEE. CDR3 length: 15 amino acids. CDR3 sequence reads: CASSQEGSGTYEQYF. As DNA, the CDR3 is TGTGCCAGCAGCCAAGAGGGTAGCGGGACCTACGAGCAGTACTTC.

This chain uses TRBV2 with TRBJ2-7; tentative D call: TRBD2 (6 bases). CDR3 size: 13 residues. CDR1 SNHLY and CDR2 FYNNEI come from the germline V gene. V was cut by 8 bases and J by 0 bases, with 11 bases left in between. This CDR3 is CASGDFNSYEQYF. The DNA of the CDR3 is TGTGCCAGCGGGGACTTCAACTCCTACGAGCAGTACTTC.

J is TRBJ1-2 and V is TRBV7-9; 8 nucleotides match TRBD1. V was clipped by 4 bases and J by 4 bases; unmatched bases: 11. The CDR3 extends over 16 amino acids. The germline V gene has CDR1 SEHNR and CDR2 FQNEAQ (reference sequence). The CDR3: CASSSTDREDIYGYTF. In DNA form, the CDR3 reads TGTGCCAGCAGCTCCACGGACAGGGAAGATATCTATGGCTACACCTTC.

This chain uses TRBV5-1 with TRBJ1-5, with D possibly matching TRBD1 (5 bases). The V gene's germline CDR1 is SGHRS and CDR2 YFSETQ. The CDR3 covers 15 residues. The V end lost 0 bases, the J end lost 4 bases, and 11 bases lay between the germline ends. CDR3 DNA: TGCGCCAGCAGCTTGGCCGGGGGGAGGAATCAGCCCCAGCATTTT. It encodes CASSLAGGRNQPQHF.

This clone has only one observation. The V gene is TRBV6-5, the J gene TRBJ2-7; either TRBD1 or TRBD2 may fit D (5 bases each). V lost 5 bases, J lost 3 bases, and 8 bases lay in between. Germline CDR1 reads MNHEY; CDR2 reads SVGAGI. The CDR3 sequence is 12 residues long. Here the CDR3 DNA reads TGTGCCAGCAGTGGGGACGGCTACGAGCAGTACTTC. The encoded protein is CASSGDGYEQYF.

V usage is TRBV29-1 and J usage is TRBJ2-7; D is perhaps TRBD1 (5 bases). V gave up 5 bases and J gave up 5 bases, with 7 bases separating them. CDR1 is SQVTM and CDR2 is ANQGSEA in the germline V gene. The CDR3 loop spans 10 amino acids. The CDR3 reads CSVTGNEQYF. The DNA for the CDR3 is TGCAGCGTTACAGGCAACGAGCAGTACTTC.

Comment on this clone: Other DNA sequences within the sample encode an identical CDR3. V usage is TRBV7-9 and J usage is TRBJ2-3; TRBD1 or TRBD2 may be the D gene (5 bases each). V was pared by 5 bases and J by 3 bases, with 6 bases between. There are 12 residues in the CDR3. The germline CDR1 and CDR2 sequences are SEHNR and FQNEAQ (reference sequence). CDR3: CASSEGTDTQYF. Written as DNA, the CDR3 is TGTGCCAGCAGCGAGGGGACAGATACGCAGTATTTT.

J is TRBJ2-1 and V is TRBV6-1; 9 nucleotides line up with TRBD2. This CDR3 has 14 residues. Trimming removed 8 bases from V and 7 bases from J; junction bases left unmatched: 9. Looked up from germline, CDR1 is MNHNS and CDR2 is SASEGT. The CDR3, as DNA: TGTGCCAGCGCGCTGGCGGGAGGGCCAAATGAGCAGTTCTTC. This translates into CASALAGGPNEQFF.

V usage is TRBV7-2 and J usage is TRBJ2-1; 8 bases align to TRBD1. V lost 6 bases to trimming and J lost 6 bases; unmatched junction nucleotides: 7. Germline CDR1 SGHTA, CDR2 FQGNSA. The CDR3 has 14 residues. In DNA, the CDR3 is TGTGCCAGCAGTCACGGGACAGGACCCAATGAGCAGTTCTTC. Translating gives CASSHGTGPNEQFF. The whole variable domain, remainder taken from reference TRBV7-2 and TRBJ2-1, is GAGVSQSPSNKVTEKGKDVELRCDPISGHTALYWYRQSLGQGLEFLIYFQGNSAPDKSGLPSDRFSAERTGGSVSTLTIQRTQQEDSAVYLCASSHGTGPNEQFFGPGTRLTVL.

This clone was detected only once. The rearrangement joins TRBV6-5 to TRBJ2-4; no definite D call. Trimming left V 0 bases short and J 4 bases short, with 10 bases between. This CDR3 spans 15 amino acids. In germline, CDR1 is MNHEY, CDR2 SVGAGI. CDR3 DNA: TGTGCCAGCAGTTACTCCTCGGGTTCGAAAAACATTCAGTACTTC. It specifies CASSYSSGSKNIQYF.

This sequence joins TRBV9 and TRBJ2-6, with D maybe TRBD1 (8 bases). CDR1 SGDLS and CDR2 YYNGEE come from the germline V gene. The CDR3 runs 17 residues. V lost 3 bases and J 0 bases, leaving 13 bases between the germline ends. The CDR3 region is CASSADREGSGANVLTF. DNA for the CDR3: TGTGCCAGCAGCGCGGACAGGGAGGGCTCTGGGGCCAACGTCCTGACTTTC. The entire variable domain, with the rest obtained from reference TRBV9 and TRBJ2-6, is as follows: DSGVTQTPKHLITATGQRVTLRCSPRSGDLSVYWYQQSLDQGLQFLIQYYNGEERAKGNILERFSAQQFPDLHSELNLSSLELGDSALYFCASSADREGSGANVLTFGAGSRLTVL.